Shown below are 14 T cell receptor beta chains from a single sample sequenced in a study of blood T cell repertoires in COVID-19. Profiled with immunoSEQ multiplex PCR; TCRdb holds only in-frame clones, not every one. This table has some 220,000 clones, about 80% appearing once. The specimen sequenced was PBMCs or T cells enriched from blood (not recorded which). Receptors were obtained from a woman aged 35 to 49 with acute COVID-19.

This rearrangement joins TRBV5-1 to TRBJ2-7, with D possibly being TRBD1 (6 bases). V was pared by 1 base and J by 1 base, with 12 bases between. CDR3 length equals 15 residues. Germline assignment: CDR1 SGHRS and CDR2 YFSETQ. The CDR3: CASSLNQGSSYEQYF. Here the CDR3 DNA reads TGCGCCAGCAGCTTGAACCAGGGGTCTTCCTACGAGCAGTACTTC. Full variable domain (outside the CDR3, taken from reference TRBV5-1 and TRBJ2-7): KAGVTQTPRYLIKTRGQQVTLSCSPISGHRSVSWYQQTPGQGLQFLFEYFSETQRNKGNFPGRFSGRQFSNSRSEMNVSTLELGDSALYLCASSLNQGSSYEQYFGPGTRLTVT.

This clone appeared once. Here the CDR3 reads CASSYTGTHSGNTIYF. The CDR3 nucleotides are TGTGCCAGCAGTTATACCGGGACACACTCTGGAAACACCATATATTTT. The chain joins TRBV6-2 or TRBV6-3 to TRBJ1-3; the D gene is possibly TRBD1 (6 bases). Trimming took off 3 bases at V and 0 bases at J, with 12 bases between the two ends. Germline lookup yields CDR1 MNHEY and CDR2 SVGEGT. The length of the CDR3 is 16 residues.

A single count supports this clone. This sample includes further DNA sequences coding for the same CDR3. The chain employs TRBV9 and TRBJ2-3, with 9 positions matching TRBD1. V lost 0 bases to trimming and J lost 1 base; unmatched junction nucleotides: 3. This CDR3 is 16 amino acids long. Per the germline V gene, CDR1 is SGDLS and CDR2 is YYNGEE. The CDR3 bases are TGTGCCAGCAGCGTAGAAGGGACAGGGCGCACAGATACGCAGTATTTT. Translating gives CASSVEGTGRTDTQYF. Together with reference TRBV9 and TRBJ2-3, the CDR3 gives the full variable domain: DSGVTQTPKHLITATGQRVTLRCSPRSGDLSVYWYQQSLDQGLQFLIQYYNGEERAKGNILERFSAQQFPDLHSELNLSSLELGDSALYFCASSVEGTGRTDTQYFGPGTRLTVL.

This clone was counted a single time. This rearrangement joins TRBV7-3 to TRBJ1-6; TRBD1 might be the D (5 bases). This CDR3 is built from 15 residues. V lost 2 bases, J lost 6 bases, and 11 bases lay in between. Germline V CDR1 and CDR2: SGHTA, FQGTGA. The CDR3 sequence is CASSLLGQTNSPLHF. The CDR3 region has the DNA TGTGCCAGCAGCTTATTGGGGCAGACTAATTCACCCCTCCACTTT.

V usage is TRBV10-2 and J usage is TRBJ2-2; the match to TRBD2 covers 11 bases. The germline gives CDR1 WSHSY, CDR2 SAAADI. The CDR3 consists of 15 residues. Trimming cost V 7 bases and J 1 base; bases outside gene matches: 2. The CDR3 DNA reads as TGCGCCAGCATTGGACTAGCGGGGAACACCGGGGAGCTGTTTTTT. Protein sequence: CASIGLAGNTGELFF.

The chain links TRBV6-5 to TRBJ1-5; possibly TRBD1 for D (5 bases). Per the germline V gene, CDR1 is MNHEY and CDR2 is SVGAGI. V dropped 9 bases and J dropped 9 bases, with 15 bases sitting between them. CDR3 length: 12 amino acids. The CDR3 protein is CASGPPGGPQHF. In DNA, the CDR3 is TGTGCCAGTGGCCCTCCGGGGGGGCCCCAGCATTTT.

This rearrangement joins TRBV4-1 to TRBJ1-3; D is unclear. The CDR3 consists of 15 residues. Germline V gene lookup returns CDR1 MGHRA and CDR2 YSYEKL. The ends were cut back, 2 bases at V and 1 base at J, with 9 bases in the middle. Here the CDR3 reads CASSQFGESGNTIYF. DNA for the CDR3: TGCGCCAGCAGCCAATTCGGGGAATCTGGAAACACCATATATTTT.

Here the CDR3 DNA reads TGCGCCAGCAGCTTGGGACAGGGGGTTCCTGGTGAAAAACTGTTTTTT. Translation gives CASSLGQGVPGEKLFF. The genes are TRBV5-1 and TRBJ1-4; TRBD1 matches 9 bases. Looked up from germline, CDR1 is SGHRS and CDR2 is YFSETQ. This CDR3 has 16 amino acids. Unmatched junction bases numbered 7, after V lost 0 bases and J lost 7 bases.

This clone was detected a few times. The chain recombines TRBV28 with TRBJ2-1; D possibly corresponds to TRBD2 (6 bases). There are 16 residues in the CDR3. The V end was cut by 5 bases, the J end by 6 bases, with 20 bases between. CDR1 and CDR2 (germline): MDHEN, SYDVKM. In DNA, the CDR3 is TGTGCCAGCAGTCCTCGGGGGTTTGTGGGTATCAATGAGCAGTTCTTC. It translates to CASSPRGFVGINEQFF.

CDR3 sequence (DNA): TGCAGTGCTAGATCGGGACTAGCGGAGTACTTC. Its translation: CSARSGLAEYF. The chain links TRBV20-1 to TRBJ2-7, with 11 bases that match TRBD2. From germline, CDR1 is DFQATT and CDR2 SNEGSKA (reference sequence). V trimming: 2 bases; J trimming: 11 bases; junction bases outside the gene matches: 2. The CDR3 runs to 11 residues.

The chain is built from TRBV15 and TRBJ2-3, with 9 bases fitting TRBD1. J gave up 4 bases and V 4 bases, and 6 bases lay outside the gene matches. The CDR3 extends over 15 amino acids. Germline CDR1 and CDR2: LNHNV and YYDKDF (reference sequence). The CDR3 DNA reads as TGTGCCACCAGCACGGGACAGGGAATTGCAGATACGCAGTATTTT. This sequence encodes CATSTGQGIADTQYF.

This chain connects TRBV27 to TRBJ2-1; 10 bases map to TRBD2. Trimming removed 4 bases from V and 9 bases from J; junction bases left unmatched: 9. Germline assignment: CDR1 MNHEY and CDR2 SMNVEV (reference sequence). The CDR3 runs to 15 residues. The CDR3, as DNA: TGTGCCAGCAGTTCCCTAGCGGGAGAGTCGGTTGAGCAGTTCTTC. The encoded protein is CASSSLAGESVEQFF.

The chain carries TRBV7-8 and TRBJ2-2, with 9 bases identical to TRBD1. With 4 bases clipped from V and 7 bases from J, the junction kept 10 bases outside the gene matches. The germline V gene has CDR1 SGHVS and CDR2 FQNEAQ. The CDR3 has 16 amino acids. In DNA form, the CDR3 reads TGTGCCAGCAGCTCACCGGGACAGGGCGCGGTCGGGGAGCTGTTTTTT. Encoded protein: CASSSPGQGAVGELFF.

CDR3 in amino acids: CAWSVSGYEQYF. Written as DNA, the CDR3 is TGTGCCTGGAGTGTGTCAGGCTACGAGCAGTACTTC. The J gene is TRBJ2-7, the V gene TRBV30; no reliable D call. V lost 0 bases, J lost 3 bases, and 6 bases lay in between. Germline V gives CDR1 GTSNPN, CDR2 SVGIG (reference sequence). This CDR3 spans 12 amino acids.